Presented here are 23 T cell receptor beta chains from one specimen sequenced in a study of early T cells in non-severe SARS-CoV-2 infection. A single record per CDR3 protein comes from TCRdb applying MiXCR to the 5' RACE reads. The sample has approximately 71,000 distinct CDR3 sequences, 9% to 15% seen once. The sample consisted of whole blood. The receptors shown here come from an adult who was a healthcare worker with PCR-confirmed SARS-CoV-2 infection or an uninfected control (not recorded which).

This clonotype appeared a few times. This chain links TRBV7-3 with TRBJ2-3, with D possibly TRBD2 on 6 matching bases. CDR1 and CDR2 from the germline V gene are SGHTA and FQGTGA. Trimming stripped 2 bases from V and 2 bases from J, with 8 bases between. This CDR3 region has 14 residues. The CDR3, as DNA: TGTGCCAGCAGCTTAGGACTACCCACAGATACGCAGTATTTT. Protein: CASSLGLPTDTQYF.

A few counts support this clonotype. The rearrangement links TRBV18 to TRBJ2-7; TRBD1 might be the D (5 bases). The CDR3 is made up of 15 amino acids. Germline values: CDR1 KGHSH, CDR2 LQKENI. The germline V and J ends were trimmed by 0 bases and 4 bases, with 13 bases remaining between them. CDR3 bases: TGTGCCAGCTCACCACCGCGGCAGGGCAGGTACGAGCAGTACTTC. Translation: CASSPPRQGRYEQYF.

This clonotype has a count of ten or more. This rearrangement joins TRBV12-3 or TRBV12-4 to TRBJ2-7, with D possibly matching TRBD1 (6 bases). This CDR3 contains 14 residues. The V and J ends lost 4 bases and 0 bases respectively, with 10 bases between them. This chain's CDR3 is CASSYGDTSYEQYF. The CDR3 DNA reads as TGTGCCAGCAGTTACGGGGACACCTCCTACGAGCAGTACTTC.

At least ten counts were recorded for this clonotype. V is TRBV6-5 and J is TRBJ1-2; the D is unclear. Trimming pared 0 bases from V and 5 bases from J, leaving 7 bases between. The CDR3 is 13 residues long. In germline, CDR1 is MNHEY, CDR2 SVGAGI. The DNA of the CDR3 is TGTGCCAGCAGTTACTCAAAGGCGTATGGCTACACCTTC. It codes for CASSYSKAYGYTF.

This chain joins TRBV27 and TRBJ2-7; the D is unclear. The CDR3 loop spans 15 amino acids. Trimming cost V 3 bases and J 0 bases, with 12 bases left between them. CDR1 and CDR2 from the germline V gene are MNHEY and SMNVEV (reference sequence). The CDR3 DNA is TGTGCCAGCAGTTTCGAATTCGGCAACTCCTACGAGCAGTACTTC. As protein: CASSFEFGNSYEQYF.

The chain combines TRBV3-1 with TRBJ2-1, with TRBD2 matching over 7 bases. J lost 0 bases, V lost 1 base, and 12 bases had no gene match. The CDR3 contains 19 residues. The germline V gene encodes CDR1 LGHDT and CDR2 YNNKEL (reference sequence). The CDR3: CASSQGWTMRGNSYNEQFF. CDR3 nucleotide sequence: TGTGCCAGCAGCCAAGGATGGACCATGCGGGGGAACTCCTACAATGAGCAGTTCTTC.

The genes are TRBV29-1 and TRBJ1-1, with D possibly matching TRBD1 (5 bases). Trimming stripped 8 bases from V and 1 base from J, with 11 bases between. The CDR3 loop spans 12 amino acids. The germline CDR1 and CDR2 sequences are SQVTM and ANQGSEA. For the CDR3, the DNA is TGCAGCTTTGGGGCCCCGAACACTGAAGCTTTCTTT. Protein product: CSFGAPNTEAFF.

The chain couples TRBV20-1 to TRBJ1-3; D uncertain. Trimming shortened V by 8 bases and J by 2 bases, and 19 bases separated the two germline ends. Germline lookup yields CDR1 DFQATT and CDR2 SNEGSKA (reference sequence). This CDR3 spans 15 amino acids. The CDR3 coding sequence is TGCAGTTCCTTTAGCCGGCAGACTGCTGGAAACACCATATATTTT. Encoded protein: CSSFSRQTAGNTIYF.

This chain links TRBV6-6 with TRBJ2-7; TRBD1 aligns across 8 bases. V shed 4 bases and J 4 bases; nucleotides not matched to a gene: 9. The CDR3 runs to 15 residues. Germline values: CDR1 MNHNY, CDR2 SVGAGI (reference sequence). CDR3 sequence reads: CASSSPDRGYYEQYF. The CDR3 DNA follows: TGTGCCAGCAGTTCCCCAGACAGGGGTTATTACGAGCAGTACTTC.

There are many counts of this clonotype. The rearrangement uses TRBV4-2 and TRBJ2-5; D may correspond to TRBD1 or TRBD2 (6 bases each). Trimming cost V 0 bases and J 1 base, with 9 bases left between them. There are 15 residues in the CDR3. The V gene's germline CDR1 is LGHNA and CDR2 YNFKEQ. CDR3 nucleotides: TGTGCCAGCAGCCAAGAAAAGGGGGGCCAAGAGACCCAGTACTTC. It encodes CASSQEKGGQETQYF.

This clonotype showed up many times. CDR3 nucleotide sequence: TGTGCAAGTCGCCTACACTTGAGAACGGCTCGGCTGGGGAGACCCCAGTACTTC. Its translation is CASRLHLRTARLGRPQYF. This rearrangement joins TRBV12-2 to TRBJ2-5; TRBD2, as called in the table, went unchecked against the DNA. TRBV12-2 is an annotated pseudogene. The CDR3 sequence is 18 residues long.

This clonotype was seen ten or more times. The chain combines TRBV2 with TRBJ1-1; the match to TRBD1 covers 7 bases. Germline V gives CDR1 SNHLY, CDR2 FYNNEI. The CDR3 is 14 residues long. V lost 7 bases to trimming and J lost 0 bases; unmatched junction nucleotides: 5. The CDR3 sequence: CASKGTEMNTEAFF. The CDR3 DNA reads TGTGCCAGCAAAGGGACAGAGATGAACACTGAAGCTTTCTTT.

This rearrangement joins TRBV11-2 to TRBJ2-1; D uncertain. The CDR3 spans 17 residues. From germline, CDR1 is SGHAT and CDR2 FQNNGV. V shed 2 bases and J shed 0 bases, with 14 bases lying between them. CDR3 coding DNA: TGTGCCAGCAGCTTACCGGCCCAGGTTAGCTCCTACAATGAGCAGTTCTTC. It is translated as CASSLPAQVSSYNEQFF.

This clonotype was seen at least ten times. This chain uses TRBV6-5 with TRBJ2-7; TRBD1 matches 7 bases. The CDR3 totals 15 residues. Germline CDR1 and CDR2: MNHEY and SVGAGI. The V gene end was trimmed by 10 bases and the J gene end by 2 bases; junction bases not matched to a gene: 14. In DNA form, the CDR3 reads TGTGCCACCAGAAATTTACCCGGGACAGCCTACGAGCAGTACTTC. Amino acid sequence: CATRNLPGTAYEQYF.

This chain uses TRBV5-1 with TRBJ2-7; possibly TRBD2 for D (6 bases). Germline CDR1 SGHRS, CDR2 YFSETQ. The CDR3 has 13 residues. Trimming removed 0 bases from V and 6 bases from J, with 10 bases in between. The CDR3 reads CASSLGRAGEQYF. As DNA, the CDR3 is TGCGCCAGCAGCTTGGGGAGGGCCGGCGAGCAGTACTTC.

This rearrangement joins TRBV10-3 to TRBJ1-3, with D uncertain. V was cut by 5 bases and J by 2 bases, with 7 bases left in between. The CDR3 spans 13 residues. Germline-derived CDR1 and CDR2 are ENHRY and SYGVKD. CDR3 nucleotide sequence: TGTGCCATCAGTATTACGCCTGGAAACACCATATATTTT. Protein: CAISITPGNTIYF.

V and J are TRBV27 and TRBJ2-2; perhaps TRBD2 as D (7 bases). The CDR3 sequence is 15 residues long. Germline V gene sequence: CDR1 MNHEY, CDR2 SMNVEV (reference sequence). V was shortened by 3 bases and J by 5 bases, with 13 bases between the two germline ends. In DNA, the CDR3 is TGTGCCAGCAGTTTTCTCCGGGGGGCGACCGGGGAGCTGTTTTTT. Translating gives CASSFLRGATGELFF.

This clonotype was counted many times. CDR3 loop: CASSLGQPQHF. In DNA, the CDR3 is TGTGCCTCATCTTTGGGTCAGCCCCAGCATTTT. The genes are TRBV6-1 and TRBJ1-5; D ambiguous. The CDR3 length is 11 residues. Germline CDR1 MNHNS, CDR2 SASEGT. Trimming pared 11 bases from V and 6 bases from J, leaving 11 bases between.

Many counts were recorded for this clonotype. V is TRBV11-2 and J is TRBJ1-5, with D possibly TRBD1 on 6 matching bases. V was pared by 0 bases and J by 4 bases, with 10 bases between. The V gene's germline CDR1 is SGHAT and CDR2 FQNNGV. The CDR3 has 15 residues. The CDR3 nucleotides are TGTGCCAGCAGCTTAGATGGGCAGGGGAATCAGCCCCAGCATTTT. Translated, it gives CASSLDGQGNQPQHF.

This clonotype was counted ten times or more. This chain connects TRBV7-9 to TRBJ2-1; 9 bases are a match to TRBD2. The CDR3 has 16 residues. Germline V gene lookup returns CDR1 SEHNR and CDR2 FQNEAQ (reference sequence). The V gene end was trimmed by 5 bases and the J gene end by 4 bases; junction bases not matched to a gene: 9. This CDR3 reads CASSPGVAGDYNEQFF. CDR3 nucleotide sequence: TGTGCCAGCAGCCCCGGAGTAGCGGGGGATTACAATGAGCAGTTCTTC.

This clonotype was found many times. The J gene is TRBJ2-7, the V gene TRBV6-5; maybe TRBD2 (6 bases). Looked up from germline, CDR1 is MNHEY and CDR2 is SVGAGI. The CDR3 has 14 amino acids. The V end lost 2 bases, the J end lost 3 bases, and 11 bases lay between the germline ends. CDR3 DNA sequence: TGTGCCAGCAGTTACGGAGGGAGGAGCTACGAGCAGTACTTC. Its protein product is CASSYGGRSYEQYF.

The chain links TRBV12-3 or TRBV12-4 to TRBJ1-1; a weak D match, TRBD1 (5 bases). The CDR3 sequence is 15 residues long. Trimming took 1 base from V and 2 from J, leaving 11 bases between them. For the CDR3, the DNA is TGTGCCAGCAGTTTAGGGGGCCGAATCAACACTGAAGCTTTCTTT. Translated, it gives CASSLGGRINTEAFF.

This clonotype came up a few times. This chain connects TRBV9 to TRBJ2-3; D remains ambiguous. The germline gives CDR1 SGDLS, CDR2 YYNGEE. The V end lost 0 bases, the J end lost 5 bases, and 7 bases lay between the germline ends. The CDR3 has 13 residues. CDR3 region: CASSVGGGDTQYF. In DNA, the CDR3 is TGTGCCAGCAGCGTAGGTGGCGGAGATACGCAGTATTTT.